This T cell receptor (beta chain) stems from a study of shared clonotypes between healthy human individuals. General observations from the study: Larger estimated richness was generally recorded for naive subsets relative to memory subsets. Clonotype sharing levels among donors were expected to vary with sequencing depth. Tissue TCR repertoires likely differ from these blood-only repertoires.

The repertoire was sequenced with immunoSEQ multiplex PCR; TCRdb's copy has only in-frame clones and lacks some. There are around 600,000 clones in the sample; approximately 95% occur only once, and approximately 0.11% lies in the top ten. A note on this clone: Antigen unknown.

The naive CD8 fraction comprised CD45RO-negative cells positively selected for CCR7 and excluded terminally differentiated effector memory CD45RA+ cells. Donors, healthy HIV-negative adults, lacked recent acute infections or vaccinations. CDR1 is MNHEY and CDR2 is SMNVEV in the germline V gene (reference sequence). The CDR3 covers 15 residues. V was pared by 6 bases and J by 4 bases, with 10 bases of the junction left unmatched. The sequencing input was naive CD8+ T cells sorted from blood. The V and J genes are TRBV27 and TRBJ2-3; 7 bases line up with TRBD2. The receptor comes from a woman in her thirties in good health. CDR3 region: CASSRTRTKPDTQYF. CDR3 DNA sequence: TGTGCCAGCAGCCGGACTAGAACTAAACCAGATACGCAGTATTTT.